This record covers a single T cell receptor (beta chain). Its specificity is unknown. These data come from a study of T cell responses to AZD1222 COVID-19 vaccine. Findings of the study overall: Unmutated variant regions are reportedly the target of nearly half of TCRs that are spike-specific. It was only a handful of AZD1222 recipients who were seropositive at baseline. Repertoire samples came only from after the peak T cell response. Spike-specific TCR depth and breadth grew after two AZD1222 doses.

Clones were sequenced by immunoSEQ multiplex PCR, and TCRdb holds only the in-frame ones, with some missing. The sample contains 85,000 or so clones, about 87% of which appear only once. Germline V gives CDR1 LNHNV, CDR2 YYDKDF (reference sequence). V lost 4 bases to trimming and J lost 10 bases, with 17 bases between them. The CDR3 covers 15 residues. This clonotype was obtained from an adult in good health. The sequences come from peripheral blood, collected on day 0 of AZD1222 vaccination. The rearrangement uses TRBV15 and TRBJ1-6; D perhaps matches TRBD1 (5 bases). CDR3 in amino acids: CATSTNPAGASPLHF. The CDR3 DNA is TGTGCCACCAGCACCAATCCCGCCGGGGCCTCACCCCTCCACTTT.